The rows below give T cell receptor beta chains drawn from one sample of a study of blood T cell repertoires in COVID-19. TCRdb's copy holds only in-frame clones and misses some; the assay was immunoSEQ multiplex PCR. The repertoire holds under 250,000 clones, with roughly nine tenths as singletons. The specimen sequenced was peripheral blood. These receptors came from a man aged 55 to 69 who had recovered from COVID-19. Both conserved end residues are part of each CDR3. The order of the fields is J gene, V gene, D gene, clone size, CDR3 DNA, CDR3 protein. The D gene is left open where the match is weak. Size is stated for part of the rows, as once, few or many counts, or as a class when the clone is expanded.

J: TRBJ1-2
V: TRBV2
D: TRBD1
size: few
DNA: TGTGCCAGCAGGCCCCTGAGGCCTCGGGACAGGACCTACTATGGCTACACCTTC
CDR3: CASRPLRPRDRTYYGYTF

J: TRBJ2-2
V: TRBV4-3
D: TRBD2
size: NA
DNA: TGCGCCAGCAGCCAAGCCGGGACTAGCGGGAGGCGGCCCGGGGAGCTGTTTTTT
CDR3: CASSQAGTSGRRPGELFF

J: TRBJ1-2
V: TRBV9
D: NA
size: NA
DNA: TGTGCCAGCAGCGGTCTAAGGGGATTCTATGGCTACACCTTC
CDR3: CASSGLRGFYGYTF

J: TRBJ1-1
V: TRBV29-1
D: TRBD1
size: few
DNA: TGCAGCGTTGAAGATTCATTTGGACAGGGGATCTTTATGGAAGCTTTCTTT
CDR3: CSVEDSFGQGIFMEAFF

J: TRBJ2-3
V: TRBV6-5
D: NA
size: NA
DNA: TGTGCCAGCAGCTTACTCGGGGATACGCAGTATTTT
CDR3: CASSLLGDTQYF

J: TRBJ2-1
V: TRBV30
D: NA
size: NA
DNA: TGTGCCTGGAGTTTCAGCGGTAGCTCCTACAATGAGCAGTTCTTC
CDR3: CAWSFSGSSYNEQFF

J: TRBJ1-2
V: TRBV19
D: NA
size: once
DNA: TGTGCCAGTAGTATCATTGGACAGCAGCTGAACTATGGCTACACCTTC
CDR3: CASSIIGQQLNYGYTF

J: TRBJ2-5
V: TRBV9
D: NA
size: NA
DNA: TGTGCCAGCAGCGCTTCCAGGGCGGAGACCCAGTACTTC
CDR3: CASSASRAETQYF

J: TRBJ2-7
V: TRBV6-6
D: TRBD2
size: few
DNA: TGTGCCAGCTCCGGGACTAGCGGGAGCGAGCAGTACTTC
CDR3: CASSGTSGSEQYF

J: TRBJ2-7
V: TRBV11-2
D: NA
size: NA
DNA: TGTGCCAGCAAGGGGGGGAATGGGAGGCGAATTCAAAGCCTACGAGAGCAGTACTTC
CDR3: CASKGGNGRRIQSLREQYF

J: TRBJ2-5
V: TRBV4-3
D: NA
size: NA
DNA: TGCGCCAGCAGCCAGGACTACCCCCTGGCCCAAGAGACCCAGTACTTC
CDR3: CASSQDYPLAQETQYF

J: TRBJ1-2
V: TRBV2
D: NA
size: once
DNA: TGTGCCAGCAGTTCCGACAGTAACTATGGCTACACCTTC
CDR3: CASSSDSNYGYTF

J: TRBJ1-4
V: TRBV9
D: NA
size: NA
DNA: TGTGCCAGCAGCGTGCAGGGTGAACCAACTAATGAAAAACTGTTTTTT
CDR3: CASSVQGEPTNEKLFF

J: TRBJ2-7
V: TRBV2
D: TRBD2
size: NA
DNA: TGTGCCAGCTTAGCGGGGGTCTCCTACGAGCAGTACTTC
CDR3: CASLAGVSYEQYF

J: TRBJ2-1
V: TRBV30
D: TRBD1
size: NA
DNA: TGTGCCTGGGGGACAGGGACAAGTTTGAATGAGCAGTTCTTC
CDR3: CAWGTGTSLNEQFF

J: TRBJ1-6
V: TRBV28
D: NA
size: once
DNA: TGTGCCAGCAGTTTAGGAGGGAACAGGAATTCACCCCTCCACTTT
CDR3: CASSLGGNRNSPLHF

J: TRBJ1-3
V: TRBV15
D: NA
size: NA
DNA: TGTGCCACCCGACATGTTGGGGCCCGAAACACCATATATTTT
CDR3: CATRHVGARNTIYF

J: TRBJ1-5
V: TRBV2
D: NA
size: few
DNA: TGTGCCAGCAGGCCAGGATCTGTCGTGGGCAATCAGCCCCAGCATTTT
CDR3: CASRPGSVVGNQPQHF

J: TRBJ1-2
V: TRBV27
D: TRBD1
size: NA
DNA: TGTGCCAGCAGTTTGGGGACAGGGATTAACTATGGCTACACCTTC
CDR3: CASSLGTGINYGYTF

J: TRBJ2-2
V: TRBV6-1
D: NA
size: NA
DNA: TGTGCCAGCAGTGAACTCTCCGCGAACACCGGGGAGCTGTTTTTT
CDR3: CASSELSANTGELFF

J: TRBJ2-3
V: TRBV18
D: NA
size: NA
DNA: TGTGCCAGCTCACCACCGCTGGCGGCCTCCACAGATACGCAGTATTTT
CDR3: CASSPPLAASTDTQYF

J: TRBJ2-3
V: TRBV5-1
D: NA
size: NA
DNA: TGCGCCAGCAGCCCAAGCACAGATACGCAGTATTTT
CDR3: CASSPSTDTQYF

J: TRBJ1-2
V: TRBV5-4
D: TRBD1
size: NA
DNA: TGTGCCAGCAGCCCGATGGACAGGAACCTCTATGGCTACACCTTC
CDR3: CASSPMDRNLYGYTF

J: TRBJ2-2
V: TRBV28
D: NA
size: NA
DNA: TGTGCCAGCAGTTCCAGGAATCCAGTTCCCATCCTGTTTTTT
CDR3: CASSSRNPVPILFF

J: TRBJ1-6
V: TRBV6-5
D: NA
size: NA
DNA: TGTGCCAGCAAAGACAGGCTTCTCTATAATTCACCCCTCCACTTT
CDR3: CASKDRLLYNSPLHF

J: TRBJ2-7
V: TRBV18
D: TRBD1
size: NA
DNA: TGTGCCAGCTCCTCAGGGGGCACAAGGTACGAGCAGTACTTC
CDR3: CASSSGGTRYEQYF

J: TRBJ2-5
V: TRBV19
D: TRBD1
size: NA
DNA: TGTGCCAGTAGTACGCCTTACAGGGGGCAGGTAGAGACCCAGTACTTC
CDR3: CASSTPYRGQVETQYF